The rows below give T cell receptor beta chains drawn from one sample of a study of T cell responses to AZD1222 COVID-19 vaccine. Using immunoSEQ multiplex PCR, the repertoire was profiled, and TCRdb retains in-frame clones only, with some absent. Of 150,000 to 200,000 clones in the sample, around 94% were seen once. The sample consisted of peripheral blood, taken on day 0 of AZD1222 vaccination. These receptors were taken from an adult in good health. CDR3s include the opening cysteine and the closing phenylalanine or tryptophan. The order of the fields is D gene, clone size, J gene, V gene, CDR3 protein, CDR3 DNA. The D gene is left open where the match is weak. The listing skips clone size in some rows; elsewhere it reads once, few, many or a size class.

>TRBD1|NA|TRBJ1-5|TRBV5-1
CASSTGQGRNQPQHF
TGCGCCAGCAGCACGGGACAGGGACGCAATCAGCCCCAGCATTTT
>NA|NA|TRBJ1-1|TRBV30
CAWSPGGPLNTEAFF
TGTGCCTGGTCTCCCGGGGGCCCCTTGAACACTGAAGCTTTCTTT
>NA|once|TRBJ1-2|TRBV5-1
CASSLDGGFGYTF
TGCGCCAGCAGCTTGGATGGAGGGTTTGGCTACACCTTC
>TRBD2|NA|TRBJ2-2|TRBV5-6
CASSSGLGTISNTGELFF
TGTGCCAGCAGCAGCGGACTCGGGACTATCTCTAACACCGGGGAGCTGTTTTTT
>NA|NA|TRBJ2-1|TRBV4-2
CASSPPGLNEQFF
TGTGCCAGCAGCCCTCCGGGACTTAATGAGCAGTTCTTC
>NA|NA|TRBJ2-7|TRBV4-1
CASSHQLSGNSYEQYF
TGCGCCAGCAGCCACCAACTTAGCGGAAACTCCTACGAGCAGTACTTC
>NA|NA|TRBJ1-2|TRBV7-2
CASSPEQAPRYGYTF
TGTGCCAGCAGCCCGGAACAGGCTCCACGGTATGGCTACACCTTC
>NA|NA|TRBJ2-3|TRBV4-2
CASSRTLADTQYF
TGTGCCAGCAGCCGTACCCTAGCAGATACGCAGTATTTT
>TRBD2|NA|TRBJ2-1|TRBV2
CASSEASGRYNEQFF
TGTGCCAGCAGTGAAGCTAGCGGGAGGTACAATGAGCAGTTCTTC
>NA|NA|TRBJ2-7|TRBV9
CASSVALRNYEQYF
TGTGCCAGCAGCGTAGCCCTTAGAAACTACGAGCAGTACTTC
>NA|NA|TRBJ1-1|TRBV10-1
CASSPRSKGVDEAFF
TGCGCCAGCAGCCCCCGGAGCAAAGGAGTTGATGAAGCTTTCTTT
>TRBD2|NA|TRBJ2-1|TRBV27
CASSPGLAVREQFF
TGTGCCAGCAGCCCGGGACTAGCAGTAAGAGAGCAGTTCTTC
>NA|NA|TRBJ1-3|TRBV3-1/TRBV3-2
CASSSGSEGPRRTIYF
TGTGCCAGCAGCTCAGGCAGTGAGGGGCCGCGGCGGACCATATATTTT
>NA|NA|TRBJ2-5|TRBV19
CASSMAGGETQYF
TGTGCCAGTAGTATGGCAGGAGGAGAGACCCAGTACTTC
>NA|NA|TRBJ1-4|TRBV5-1
CASSLEAGQTNEKLFF
TGCGCCAGCAGCTTGGAGGCAGGGCAAACTAATGAAAAACTGTTTTTT
>NA|NA|TRBJ1-2|TRBV11-2
CASSLVGQSYGYTF
TGTGCCAGCAGCTTAGTCGGGCAGAGCTATGGCTACACCTTC
>TRBD2|NA|TRBJ2-7|TRBV9
CASSVSGNAYEQYF
TGTGCCAGCAGCGTAAGCGGGAATGCCTACGAGCAGTACTTC
>NA|NA|TRBJ2-1|TRBV9
CASSVVGTGMDEQFF
TGTGCCAGCAGCGTAGTAGGAACAGGGATGGATGAGCAGTTCTTC
>NA|NA|TRBJ1-2|TRBV3-1/TRBV3-2
CASSPGQGLGGYTF
TGTGCCAGCAGCCCTGGGCAGGGCCTCGGTGGCTACACCTTC
>NA|NA|TRBJ2-2|TRBV3-1/TRBV3-2
CASSLRSVNTGELFF
TGTGCCAGCAGTCTCAGATCCGTGAACACCGGGGAGCTGTTTTTT
>NA|NA|TRBJ1-2|TRBV2
CASNIGGQSYGYTF
TGTGCCAGCAATATTGGTGGGCAGTCCTATGGCTACACCTTC
>NA|NA|TRBJ2-7|TRBV24-1
CATSGGPSYEQYF
TGTGCCACCAGTGGCGGACCGTCATACGAGCAGTACTTC
>NA|NA|TRBJ1-3|TRBV7-6
CASSLARGSGNTIYF
TGTGCCAGCAGCTTAGCTCGGGGTAGTGGAAACACCATATATTTT